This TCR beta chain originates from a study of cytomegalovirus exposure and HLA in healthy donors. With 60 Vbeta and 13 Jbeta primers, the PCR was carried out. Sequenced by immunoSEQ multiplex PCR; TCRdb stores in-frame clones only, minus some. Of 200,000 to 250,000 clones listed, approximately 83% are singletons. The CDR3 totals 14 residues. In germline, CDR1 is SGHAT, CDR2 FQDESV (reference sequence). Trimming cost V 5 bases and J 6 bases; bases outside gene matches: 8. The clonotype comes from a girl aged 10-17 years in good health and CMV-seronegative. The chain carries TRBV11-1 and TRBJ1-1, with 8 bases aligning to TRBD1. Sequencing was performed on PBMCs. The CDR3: CASSDRTGPAEAFF. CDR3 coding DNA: TGTGCCAGCAGCGATCGGACAGGGCCCGCTGAAGCTTTCTTT.